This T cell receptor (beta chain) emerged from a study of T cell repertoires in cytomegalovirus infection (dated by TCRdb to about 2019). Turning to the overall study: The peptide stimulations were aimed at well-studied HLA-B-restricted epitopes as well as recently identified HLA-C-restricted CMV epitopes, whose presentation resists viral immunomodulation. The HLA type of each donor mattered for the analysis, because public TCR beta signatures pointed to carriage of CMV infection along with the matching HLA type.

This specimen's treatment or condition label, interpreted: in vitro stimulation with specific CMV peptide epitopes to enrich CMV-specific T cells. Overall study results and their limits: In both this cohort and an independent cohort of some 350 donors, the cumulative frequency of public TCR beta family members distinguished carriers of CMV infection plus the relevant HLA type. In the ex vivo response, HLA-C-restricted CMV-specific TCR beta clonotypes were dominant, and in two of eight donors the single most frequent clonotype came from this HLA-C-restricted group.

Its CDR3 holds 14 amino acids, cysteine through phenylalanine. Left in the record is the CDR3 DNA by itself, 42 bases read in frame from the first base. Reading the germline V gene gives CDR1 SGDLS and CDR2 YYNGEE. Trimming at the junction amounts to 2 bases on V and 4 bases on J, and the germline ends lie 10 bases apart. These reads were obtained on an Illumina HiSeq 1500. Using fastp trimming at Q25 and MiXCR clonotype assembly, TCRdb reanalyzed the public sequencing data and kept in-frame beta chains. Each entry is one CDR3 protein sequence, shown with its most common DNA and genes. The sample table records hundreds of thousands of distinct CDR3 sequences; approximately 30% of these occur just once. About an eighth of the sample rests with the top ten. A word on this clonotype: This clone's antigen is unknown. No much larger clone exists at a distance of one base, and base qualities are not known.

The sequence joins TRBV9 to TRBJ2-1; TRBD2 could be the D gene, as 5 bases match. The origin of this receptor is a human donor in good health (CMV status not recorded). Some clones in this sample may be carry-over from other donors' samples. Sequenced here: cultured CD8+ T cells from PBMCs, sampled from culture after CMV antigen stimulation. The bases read TGTGCCAGCAGCGTGGGGAGCCCATACAATGAGCAGTTCTTC. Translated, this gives CASSVGSPYNEQFF.